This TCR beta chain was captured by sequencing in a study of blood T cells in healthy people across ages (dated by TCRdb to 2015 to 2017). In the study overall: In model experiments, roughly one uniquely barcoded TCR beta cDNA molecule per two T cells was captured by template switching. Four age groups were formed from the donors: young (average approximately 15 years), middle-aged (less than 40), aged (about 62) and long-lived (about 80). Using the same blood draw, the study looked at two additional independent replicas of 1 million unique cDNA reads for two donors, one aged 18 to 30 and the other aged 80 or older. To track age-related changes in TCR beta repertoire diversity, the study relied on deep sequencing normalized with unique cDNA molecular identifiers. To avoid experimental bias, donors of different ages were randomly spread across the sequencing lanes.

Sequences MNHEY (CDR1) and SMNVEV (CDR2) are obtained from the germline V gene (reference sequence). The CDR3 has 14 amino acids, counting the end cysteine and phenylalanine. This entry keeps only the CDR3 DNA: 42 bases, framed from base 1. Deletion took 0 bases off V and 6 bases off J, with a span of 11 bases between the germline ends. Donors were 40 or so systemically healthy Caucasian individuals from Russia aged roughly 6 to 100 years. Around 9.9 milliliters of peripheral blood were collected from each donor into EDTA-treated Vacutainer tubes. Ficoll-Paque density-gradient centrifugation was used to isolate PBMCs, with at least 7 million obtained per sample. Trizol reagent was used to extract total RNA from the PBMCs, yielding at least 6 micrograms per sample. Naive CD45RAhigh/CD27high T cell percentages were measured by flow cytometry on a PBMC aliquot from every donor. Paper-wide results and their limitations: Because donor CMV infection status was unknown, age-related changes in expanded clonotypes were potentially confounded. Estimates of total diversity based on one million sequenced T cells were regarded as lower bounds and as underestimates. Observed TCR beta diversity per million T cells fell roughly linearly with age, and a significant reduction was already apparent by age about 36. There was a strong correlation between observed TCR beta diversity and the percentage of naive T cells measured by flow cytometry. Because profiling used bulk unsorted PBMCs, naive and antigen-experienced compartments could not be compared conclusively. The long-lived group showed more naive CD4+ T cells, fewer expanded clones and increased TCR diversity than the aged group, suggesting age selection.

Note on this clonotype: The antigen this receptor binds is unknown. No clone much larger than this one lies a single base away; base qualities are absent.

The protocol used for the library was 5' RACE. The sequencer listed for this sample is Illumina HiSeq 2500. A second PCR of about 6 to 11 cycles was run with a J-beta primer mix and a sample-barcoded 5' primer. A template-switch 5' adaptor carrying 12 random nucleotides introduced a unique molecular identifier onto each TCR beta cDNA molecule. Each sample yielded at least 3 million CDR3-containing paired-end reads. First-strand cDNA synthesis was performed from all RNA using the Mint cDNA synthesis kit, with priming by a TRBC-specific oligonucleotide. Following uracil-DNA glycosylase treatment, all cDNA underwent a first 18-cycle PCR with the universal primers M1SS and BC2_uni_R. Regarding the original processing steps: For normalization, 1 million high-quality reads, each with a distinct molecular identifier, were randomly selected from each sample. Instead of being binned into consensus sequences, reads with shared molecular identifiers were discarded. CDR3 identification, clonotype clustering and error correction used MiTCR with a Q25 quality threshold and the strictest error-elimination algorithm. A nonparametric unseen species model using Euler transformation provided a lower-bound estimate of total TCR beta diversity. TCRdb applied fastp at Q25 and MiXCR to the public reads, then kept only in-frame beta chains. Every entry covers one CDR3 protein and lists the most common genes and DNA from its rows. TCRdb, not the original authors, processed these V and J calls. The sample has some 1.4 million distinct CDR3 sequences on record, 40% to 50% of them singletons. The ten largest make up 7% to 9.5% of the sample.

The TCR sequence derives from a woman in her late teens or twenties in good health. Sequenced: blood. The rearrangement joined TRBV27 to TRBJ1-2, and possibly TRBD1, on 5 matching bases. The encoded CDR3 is CASSLSAGRDGYTF. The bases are TGTGCCAGCAGTTTATCGGCAGGGAGGGATGGCTACACCTTC.